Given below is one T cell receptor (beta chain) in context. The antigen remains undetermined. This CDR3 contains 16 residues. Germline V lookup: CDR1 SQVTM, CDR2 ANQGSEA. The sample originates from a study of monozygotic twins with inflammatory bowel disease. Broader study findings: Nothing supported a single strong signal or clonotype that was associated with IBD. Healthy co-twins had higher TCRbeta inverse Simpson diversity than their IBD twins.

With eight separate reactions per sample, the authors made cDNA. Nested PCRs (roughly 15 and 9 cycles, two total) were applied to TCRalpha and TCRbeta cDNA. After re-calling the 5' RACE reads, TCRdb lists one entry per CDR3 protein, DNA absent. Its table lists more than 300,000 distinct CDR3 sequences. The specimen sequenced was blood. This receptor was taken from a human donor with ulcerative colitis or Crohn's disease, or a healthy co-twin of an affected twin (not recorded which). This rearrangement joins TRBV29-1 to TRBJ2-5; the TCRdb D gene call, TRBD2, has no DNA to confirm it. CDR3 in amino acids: CSLASGTSGGGETQYF.